This T cell receptor (beta chain) came from a study of CD8 T cells in Susac syndrome. RNA, at roughly 0.45 to 1 ug, was reverse transcribed with random hexamers. TCRdb itself ran the immunoSEQ multiplex PCR reads through MiXCR, one entry per CDR3 protein. The sample holds under 70,000 distinct CDR3 sequences; over 90% are singletons and the top ten take about 0.8%. Trimming took off 0 bases at V and 9 bases at J, with 10 bases between the two ends. The germline gives CDR1 SGHNT, CDR2 YYREEE (reference sequence). This CDR3 has 13 amino acids. Recently defined diagnostic criteria classed the Susac syndrome patients as definite or probable.

The source is a human donor with Susac syndrome. The sample consisted of CD8+ T cells from PBMCs. V gene TRBV5-4 combines with J gene TRBJ2-1, with a possible D match to TRBD2 (5 bases). CDR3 nucleotides: TGTGCCAGCAGCTTGGGAGGGTTGGGTGAGCAGTTCTTC. This codes for CASSLGGLGEQFF.